This entry describes one TCR beta chain. Antigen specificity is unknown. This sample was included in a study of Ad26.COV2.S vaccination and SARS-CoV-2 variants. At the level of the study: Dosing was one shot or two shots 56 days apart. Study-wide findings and caveats: Spike-specific CD8+ and CD4+ T cell responses reportedly showed substantial breadth after vaccination. TCR breadth and depth estimates may have understated total T cell responses.

TCRdb keeps only in-frame clones here, not all; method: immunoSEQ multiplex PCR. The sample records 350,000 to 450,000 clones, approximately 81% being singletons. This CDR3 has 13 residues. The germline V gene encodes CDR1 LNHDA and CDR2 SQIVND (reference sequence). The germline V and J ends were trimmed by 7 bases and 2 bases, with 12 bases remaining between them. As to treatment: approximately 18 received Ad26.COV2.S at low or high dose, single or two shots; five or six received placebo; per-sample allocation not given. Sampling occurred on day 63 after the first vaccine or placebo injection. Sequencing was performed on peripheral blood, taken in a trial of Ad26.COV2.S vaccine versus placebo. The receptor was derived from a person between 18 and 59 years old who received the Ad26.COV2.S COVID-19 vaccine or a placebo. The V and J genes are TRBV19 and TRBJ2-7, with D possibly matching TRBD2 (5 bases). The CDR3 protein is CASNEGITYEQYF. The CDR3 DNA sequence: TGTGCCAGTAATGAGGGCATTACCTACGAGCAGTACTTC.